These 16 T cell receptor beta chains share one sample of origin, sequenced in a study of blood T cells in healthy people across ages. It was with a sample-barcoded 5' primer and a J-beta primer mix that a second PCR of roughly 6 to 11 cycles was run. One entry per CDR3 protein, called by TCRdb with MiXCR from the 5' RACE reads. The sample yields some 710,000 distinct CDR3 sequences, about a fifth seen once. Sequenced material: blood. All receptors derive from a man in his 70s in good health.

CDR3 sequence (DNA): TGTGCCACAACAGGATATACCTACGAGCAGTACGTC. Its protein is CATTGYTYEQYV. V is TRBV6-2 or TRBV6-3 and J is TRBJ2-7, with D possibly being TRBD1 (5 bases). V lost 10 bases and J lost 2, with 12 bases in between. The CDR3 totals 12 residues. CDR1 and CDR2 from the germline V gene are MNHEY and SVGEGT.

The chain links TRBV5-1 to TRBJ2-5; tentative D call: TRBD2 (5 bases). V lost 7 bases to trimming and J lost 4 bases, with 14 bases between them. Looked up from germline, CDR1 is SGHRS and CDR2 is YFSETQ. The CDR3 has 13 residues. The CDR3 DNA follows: TGCGCCAGCGCAGCGGCGAGGAGAGAGACCCAGTACTTC. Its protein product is CASAAARRETQYF.

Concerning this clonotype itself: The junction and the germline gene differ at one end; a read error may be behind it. Written as DNA, the CDR3 is TGCGCCAGCAGCCAACTACAGGGTAACTATGGCCACACCTTC. Its translation is CASSQLQGNYGHTF. The chain links TRBV4-3 to TRBJ1-2, with TRBD1 as a possible D gene (6 bases). Looked up from germline, CDR1 is LGHNA and CDR2 is YSLEER. The CDR3 runs to 14 residues.

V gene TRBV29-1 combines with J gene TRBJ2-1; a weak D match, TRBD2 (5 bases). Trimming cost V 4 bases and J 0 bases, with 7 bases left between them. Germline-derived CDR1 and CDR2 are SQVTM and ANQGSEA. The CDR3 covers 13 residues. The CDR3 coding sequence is TGCAGCGTTGGGAGGAGCTCCTACAATGAGCAGTTCTTC. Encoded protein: CSVGRSSYNEQFF.

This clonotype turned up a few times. CDR3 sequence reads: CATSDPNGRGPTYEQYV. In DNA form, the CDR3 reads TGTGCCACCAGTGACCCCAACGGGAGGGGCCCTACCTACGAGCAGTACGTC. The chain carries TRBV24-1 and TRBJ2-1, with 8 bases lining up with TRBD2. The end of the DNA fits TRBJ2-7 better, so the J call may be wrong. Germline V CDR1 and CDR2: KGHDR, SFDVKD. CDR3 length: 17 amino acids.

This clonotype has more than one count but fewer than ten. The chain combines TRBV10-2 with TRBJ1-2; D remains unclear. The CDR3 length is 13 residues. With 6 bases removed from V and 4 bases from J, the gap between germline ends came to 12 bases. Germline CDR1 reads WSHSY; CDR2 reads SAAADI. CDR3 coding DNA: TGCGCCAGCAGATCGGAACAGTTCTATGGCTACACCTTC. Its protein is CASRSEQFYGYTF.

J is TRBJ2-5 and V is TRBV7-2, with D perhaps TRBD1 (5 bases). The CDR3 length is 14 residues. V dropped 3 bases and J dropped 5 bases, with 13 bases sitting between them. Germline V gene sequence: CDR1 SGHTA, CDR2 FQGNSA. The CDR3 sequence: CASSFQGSLETQYF. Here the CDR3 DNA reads TGTGCCAGCAGCTTCCAGGGTAGTTTGGAGACCCAGTACTTC.

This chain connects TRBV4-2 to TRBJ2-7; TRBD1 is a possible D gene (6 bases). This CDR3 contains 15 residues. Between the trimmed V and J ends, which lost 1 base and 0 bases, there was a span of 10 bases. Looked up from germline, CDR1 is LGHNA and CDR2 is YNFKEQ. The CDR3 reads CASSQGKGGSYEQYF. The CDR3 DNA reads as TGTGCCAGCAGCCAAGGAAAAGGGGGCTCCTACGAGCAGTACTTC.

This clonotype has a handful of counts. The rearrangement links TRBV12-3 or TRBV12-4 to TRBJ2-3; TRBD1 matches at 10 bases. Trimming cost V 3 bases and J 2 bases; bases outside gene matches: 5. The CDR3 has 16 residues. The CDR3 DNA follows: TGTGCCAGCAGTTTGGGGACAGGGGACAACACAGATACGCAGTATTTT. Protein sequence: CASSLGTGDNTDTQYF.

This CDR3 is CAISEVGQRTQETQYF. CDR3 bases: TGTGCCATCAGTGAGGTAGGACAGAGAACACAAGAGACCCAGTACTTC. The rearrangement uses TRBV10-3 and TRBJ2-5; D possibly corresponds to TRBD1 (6 bases). This CDR3 has 16 amino acids. V was shortened by 2 bases and J by 2 bases, with 15 bases between the two germline ends. From germline, CDR1 is ENHRY and CDR2 SYGVKD.

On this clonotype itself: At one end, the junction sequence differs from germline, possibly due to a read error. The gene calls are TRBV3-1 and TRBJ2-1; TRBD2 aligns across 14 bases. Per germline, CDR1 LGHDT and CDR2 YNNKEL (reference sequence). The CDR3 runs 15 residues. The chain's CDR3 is CACSDRTSGGNEQFF. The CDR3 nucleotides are TGTGCCTGCAGCGACCGGACTAGCGGGGGGAATGAGCAGTTCTTC.

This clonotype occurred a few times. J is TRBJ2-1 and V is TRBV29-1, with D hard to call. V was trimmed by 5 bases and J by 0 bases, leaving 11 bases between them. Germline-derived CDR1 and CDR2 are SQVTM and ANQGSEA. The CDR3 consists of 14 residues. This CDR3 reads CSVTLQRSYNEQFF. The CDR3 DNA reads TGCAGCGTTACCCTCCAGCGCTCCTACAATGAGCAGTTCTTC.

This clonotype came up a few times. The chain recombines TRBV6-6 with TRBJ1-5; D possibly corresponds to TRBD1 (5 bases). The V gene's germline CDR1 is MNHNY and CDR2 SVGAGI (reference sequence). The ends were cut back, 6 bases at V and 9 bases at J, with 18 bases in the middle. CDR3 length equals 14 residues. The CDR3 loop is CASRTTDPQGPQHF. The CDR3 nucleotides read TGTGCCAGCAGGACCACGGACCCCCAGGGGCCCCAGCATTTT.

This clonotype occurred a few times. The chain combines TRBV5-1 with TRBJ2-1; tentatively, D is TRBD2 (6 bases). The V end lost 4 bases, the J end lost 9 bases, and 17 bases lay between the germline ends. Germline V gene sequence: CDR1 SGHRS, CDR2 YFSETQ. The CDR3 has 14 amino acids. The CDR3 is CASSERRDGSEQFF. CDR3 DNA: TGCGCCAGCAGCGAACGGCGGGACGGGAGTGAGCAGTTCTTC.

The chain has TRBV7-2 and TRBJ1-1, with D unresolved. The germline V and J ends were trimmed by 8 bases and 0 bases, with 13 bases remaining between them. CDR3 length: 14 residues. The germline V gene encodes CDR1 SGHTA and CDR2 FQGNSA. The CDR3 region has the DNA TGTGCCAGCGCCCGTAAGGGCGTGAACACTGAAGCTTTCTTT. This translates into CASARKGVNTEAFF.

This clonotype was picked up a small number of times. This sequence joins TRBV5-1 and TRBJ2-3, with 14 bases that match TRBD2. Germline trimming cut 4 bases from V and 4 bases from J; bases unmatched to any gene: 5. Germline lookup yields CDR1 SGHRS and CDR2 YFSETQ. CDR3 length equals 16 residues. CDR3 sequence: CASSDGLAGGADTQYF. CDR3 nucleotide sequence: TGCGCCAGCAGCGACGGACTAGCGGGGGGCGCAGATACGCAGTATTTT. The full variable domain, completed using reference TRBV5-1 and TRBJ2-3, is KAGVTQTPRYLIKTRGQQVTLSCSPISGHRSVSWYQQTPGQGLQFLFEYFSETQRNKGNFPGRFSGRQFSNSRSEMNVSTLELGDSALYLCASSDGLAGGADTQYFGPGTRLTVL.